This passage covers 20 T cell receptor beta chains from one sample sequenced in a study of CD8+ T cells in alopecia areata. Stated treatment: oral pan-JAK inhibitor, 5-10 mg twice daily. cDNA serving as the sequencing template came from extracted, reverse transcribed RNA. Assay used: immunoSEQ multiplex PCR; TCRdb lists only in-frame clones, some missing. The table lists around 300,000 clones, 45% to 70% of them singletons, with more than 0.85% in the top ten. Sequencing used CD4+ T cells sorted from blood, obtained between weeks 51 and 54, from a patient treated with tofacitinib. Receptors originate from a human donor with alopecia areata.

A few counts support this clone. V usage is TRBV29-1 and J usage is TRBJ2-3; no clear D gene. Looked up from germline, CDR1 is SQVTM and CDR2 is ANQGSEA. The CDR3 is made up of 11 amino acids. The ends were cut back, 3 bases at V and 6 bases at J, with 7 bases in the middle. This CDR3 is CSVEERDTQYF. The CDR3 region has the DNA TGCAGCGTTGAGGAGAGGGATACGCAGTATTTT.

The chain joins TRBV7-2 to TRBJ1-1; no clear D. V lost 1 base, J lost 0 bases, and 9 bases lay in between. The CDR3 sequence is 15 residues long. Germline lookup yields CDR1 SGHTA and CDR2 FQGNSA. The DNA for the CDR3 is TGTGCCAGCAGCTTAGGGCCAGCCATGAACACTGAAGCTTTCTTT. Its translation is CASSLGPAMNTEAFF.

The chain combines TRBV5-5 with TRBJ2-1; D uncertain. Per the germline V gene, CDR1 is SGHKS and CDR2 is YYEKEE (reference sequence). The CDR3 extends over 12 amino acids. The V end was cut by 0 bases, the J end by 6 bases, with 4 bases between. The CDR3 coding sequence is TGTGCCAGCAGCTTGGGGCGCAATGAGCAGTTCTTC. Its protein is CASSLGRNEQFF.

The CDR3 nucleotides read TGTGCCAGCAGCAAACCGGGACTCCGGGGGTATACGCAGTATTTT. As protein: CASSKPGLRGYTQYF. V gene TRBV7-2 combines with J gene TRBJ2-3; tentatively, D is TRBD2 (6 bases). Germline loops: CDR1 SGHTA, CDR2 FQGNSA. With 5 bases removed from V and 7 bases from J, the gap between germline ends came to 19 bases. The CDR3 runs to 15 residues.

On this clone: Its ends do not fully match the called genes, so a read error is possible. The V and J genes are TRBV11-3 and TRBJ1-1; D is unresolved. This CDR3 has 13 amino acids. Germline V CDR1 and CDR2: SGHNT, YENEEA. DNA for the CDR3: TGTGCCAGCAGCCTAGAAAGGAACACTGAAGCTTTCTTT. Protein: CASSLERNTEAFF.

This chain connects TRBV29-1 to TRBJ1-1, with no clear D. CDR3 length: 13 amino acids. Germline V gene data show CDR1 as SQVTM and CDR2 as ANQGSEA. V was trimmed by 4 bases and J by 1 base, leaving 10 bases between them. The CDR3, as DNA: TGCAGCGTTGTTCAGTACAAGAACACTGAAGCTTTCTTT. Translated, it gives CSVVQYKNTEAFF.

The chain is built from TRBV2 and TRBJ2-5; TRBD1 matches 7 bases. The CDR3 extends over 12 amino acids. CDR1 is SNHLY and CDR2 is FYNNEI in the germline V gene. V dropped 6 bases and J dropped 2; count of bases not matched to a gene: 0. Written as DNA, the CDR3 is TGTGCCAGCAGACAGGGGCAAGAGACCCAGTACTTC. Encoded protein: CASRQGQETQYF.

The chain employs TRBV19 and TRBJ2-4, with TRBD1 matching 7 bases. CDR1 and CDR2 from the germline V gene are LNHDA and SQIVND (reference sequence). The CDR3 loop spans 14 amino acids. V shed 5 bases, J shed 7 bases, and the junction held 8 bases outside the gene matches. CDR3 in amino acids: CASSPQGRTNIQYF. The DNA of the CDR3 is TGTGCCAGTAGTCCACAGGGGCGAACTAACATTCAGTACTTC.

This clone has a single count. This sequence joins TRBV6-6 and TRBJ2-1; the D gene could be TRBD1 or TRBD2 (5 bases each). The germline V and J ends were trimmed by 0 bases and 8 bases, with 14 bases remaining between them. Per the germline V gene, CDR1 is MNHNY and CDR2 is SVGAGI (reference sequence). The CDR3 is 15 residues long. The CDR3 DNA is TGTGCCAGCAGTTACTCGAACGGGGCGGGCTATGAGCAGTTCTTC. This gives the protein CASSYSNGAGYEQFF.

This rearrangement joins TRBV5-1 to TRBJ2-4; D call uncertain. The CDR3 contains 12 residues. V was cut by 4 bases and J by 5 bases, with 7 bases left in between. Germline CDR1 is SGHRS and CDR2 is YFSETQ. The chain's CDR3 is CASSPAQNIQYF. The CDR3 DNA is TGCGCCAGCAGCCCGGCTCAAAACATTCAGTACTTC.

The chain recombines TRBV9 with TRBJ2-1, with no clear D. V gave up 4 bases and J gave up 5 bases, with 10 bases separating them. Germline values: CDR1 SGDLS, CDR2 YYNGEE. The CDR3 is made up of 13 amino acids. This CDR3 is CASSIRRDNEQFF. For the CDR3, the DNA is TGTGCCAGCAGCATCCGACGCGACAATGAGCAGTTCTTC. The entire variable domain, with the rest obtained from reference TRBV9 and TRBJ2-1, is as follows: DSGVTQTPKHLITATGQRVTLRCSPRSGDLSVYWYQQSLDQGLQFLIQYYNGEERAKGNILERFSAQQFPDLHSELNLSSLELGDSALYFCASSIRRDNEQFFGPGTRLTVL.

The chain uses TRBV10-3 and TRBJ1-2; TRBD1 matches at 9 bases. CDR1 and CDR2 (germline): ENHRY, SYGVKD. CDR3 length: 14 residues. J was trimmed by 6 bases and V by 0 bases; bases with no gene match: 2. The CDR3 coding sequence is TGTGCCATCAGTGAGTCGGGACAGGGAGATGGCTACACCTTC. Its protein is CAISESGQGDGYTF.

The chain recombines TRBV19 with TRBJ2-7, with 7 bases matching TRBD2. Germline trimming cut 4 bases from V and 0 bases from J; bases unmatched to any gene: 12. Looked up from germline, CDR1 is LNHDA and CDR2 is SQIVND (reference sequence). The CDR3 spans 17 residues. CDR3 amino acids: CASSKREGPLSSYEQYF. In DNA, the CDR3 is TGTGCCAGTAGTAAGAGGGAGGGACCTCTAAGCTCCTACGAGCAGTACTTC.

This chain links TRBV29-1 with TRBJ1-5; tentatively, D is TRBD1 (5 bases). Germline assignment: CDR1 SQVTM and CDR2 ANQGSEA. V was clipped by 4 bases and J by 5 bases, with 12 bases between them. The CDR3 is made up of 13 amino acids. As DNA, the CDR3 is TGCAGCGTTGCCTCCAGGGAGGATCAGCCCCAGCATTTT. Its protein product is CSVASREDQPQHF.

This clone was recorded a few times. This rearrangement joins TRBV6-6 to TRBJ2-7, with D perhaps matching TRBD2 (6 bases). Germline V gene data show CDR1 as MNHNY and CDR2 as SVGAGI (reference sequence). CDR3 length: 16 residues. The V gene lost 7 bases and the J gene lost 1 base, with 20 bases spanning the gap. The CDR3 spells CASTQTGLGGSYEQYF. The CDR3 DNA reads as TGTGCCAGCACTCAGACGGGCCTCGGGGGTTCCTACGAGCAGTACTTC.

This clone was seen a few times. The V gene is TRBV7-2, the J gene TRBJ2-5; 8 nucleotides match TRBD2. This CDR3 is built from 16 residues. Germline assignment: CDR1 SGHTA and CDR2 FQGNSA. V was pared by 5 bases and J by 1 base, with 9 bases of the junction left unmatched. The CDR3 here is CASSRGASGGQETQYF. The CDR3 DNA reads as TGTGCCAGCAGCCGTGGGGCCAGCGGGGGCCAAGAGACCCAGTACTTC.

This chain joins TRBV2 and TRBJ1-5, with TRBD1 identical over 7 bases. V lost 6 bases, J lost 1 base, and 6 bases stayed unmatched. Germline V lookup: CDR1 SNHLY, CDR2 FYNNEI. The CDR3 is 15 residues long. CDR3: CASSRGTASNQPQHF. The CDR3 nucleotides read TGTGCCAGCAGCCGAGGGACAGCAAGCAATCAGCCCCAGCATTTT.

The rearrangement uses TRBV7-8 and TRBJ2-1; D gene unclear. V lost 2 bases and J lost 1, with 12 bases in between. The germline V gene encodes CDR1 SGHVS and CDR2 FQNEAQ. This CDR3 spans 16 amino acids. DNA for the CDR3: TGTGCCAGCAGCTTAAGACGGGTTCTGTCCTACAATGAGCAGTTCTTC. This sequence encodes CASSLRRVLSYNEQFF.

This chain uses TRBV23-1 with TRBJ2-5, with 8 positions matching TRBD1. TRBV23-1 is treated as an ORF (open reading frame) with a function not yet certain. The V gene end was trimmed by 7 bases and the J gene end by 2 bases; junction bases not matched to a gene: 12. CDR3 length: 16 amino acids. The CDR3: CASNSTPGTGQETQYF. In DNA form, the CDR3 reads TGCGCCAGCAATTCCACCCCCGGGACAGGACAAGAGACCCAGTACTTC.

This clone came up a few times. The chain has TRBV5-4 and TRBJ2-1; 11 bases are a match to TRBD2. CDR3 size: 16 residues. Germline V gene sequence: CDR1 SGHNT, CDR2 YYREEE (reference sequence). Germline trimming cut 3 bases from V and 3 bases from J; bases unmatched to any gene: 5. CDR3 coding DNA: TGTGCCAGCAGCTCTGCTAGCGGGGGGCTCTACAATGAGCAGTTCTTC. Translated, it gives CASSSASGGLYNEQFF. Filled out from reference TRBV5-4 and TRBJ2-1, the complete variable domain reads ETGVTQSPTHLIKTRGQQVTLRCSSQSGHNTVSWYQQALGQGPQFIFQYYREEENGRGNFPPRFSGLQFPNYSSELNVNALELDDSALYLCASSSASGGLYNEQFFGPGTRLTVL.